What follows is one TCR beta chain and its context. Profiling relied on immunoSEQ multiplex PCR, and the TCRdb table lists in-frame clones only, not all of them. Of more than 70,000 clones in the sample, around 80% are singletons; the top ten hold 4% to 5.5%. This entry belongs to a study of blood T cell repertoires in COVID-19. The V and J ends lost 0 bases and 11 bases, in that order; junction bases with no gene match: 2. CDR3 length: 12 residues. Per the germline V gene, CDR1 is SGHTA and CDR2 is FQGNSA. Sequenced material: peripheral blood. The sequence was collected from an elderly woman with active or convalescent COVID-19. V is TRBV7-2 and J is TRBJ2-3; 7 bases match TRBD1. CDR3 loop: CASSLAGGGQYF. The CDR3, as DNA: TGTGCCAGCAGCTTAGCAGGGGGCGGGCAGTATTTT.